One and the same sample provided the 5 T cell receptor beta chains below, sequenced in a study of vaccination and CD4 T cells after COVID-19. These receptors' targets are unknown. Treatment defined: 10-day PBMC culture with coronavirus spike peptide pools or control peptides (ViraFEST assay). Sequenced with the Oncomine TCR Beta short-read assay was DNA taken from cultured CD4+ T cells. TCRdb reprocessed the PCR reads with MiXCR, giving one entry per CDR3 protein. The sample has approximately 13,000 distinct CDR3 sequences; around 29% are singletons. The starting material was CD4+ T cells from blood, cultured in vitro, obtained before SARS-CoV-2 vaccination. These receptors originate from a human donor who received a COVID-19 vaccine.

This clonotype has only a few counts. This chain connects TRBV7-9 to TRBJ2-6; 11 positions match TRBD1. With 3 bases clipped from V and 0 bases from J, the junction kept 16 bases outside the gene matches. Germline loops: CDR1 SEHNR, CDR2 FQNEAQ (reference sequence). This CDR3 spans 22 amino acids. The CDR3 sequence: CASSLAVLRTGGIYSGANVLTF. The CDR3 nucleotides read TGTGCCAGCAGCTTGGCCGTATTGAGGACAGGGGGCATTTACTCTGGGGCCAACGTCCTGACTTTC.

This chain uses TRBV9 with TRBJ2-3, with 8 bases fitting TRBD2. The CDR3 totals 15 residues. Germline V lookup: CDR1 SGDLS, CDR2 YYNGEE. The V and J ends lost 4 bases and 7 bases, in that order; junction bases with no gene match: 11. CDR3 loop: CASSITGGRLNTQYF. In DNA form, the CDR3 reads TGTGCCAGCAGCATAACGGGGGGGCGCCTGAATACGCAGTATTTT.

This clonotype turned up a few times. The CDR3 loop reads CASSFRLIMGSTDTQYF. CDR3 sequence (DNA): TGTGCCAGCAGTTTTAGGTTAATTATGGGGTCCACAGATACGCAGTATTTT. The rearrangement joins TRBV27 to TRBJ2-3; D is unclear. The CDR3 has 17 amino acids. From germline, CDR1 is MNHEY and CDR2 SMNVEV (reference sequence). Trimming removed 3 bases at V and 2 bases at J, with 18 bases between.

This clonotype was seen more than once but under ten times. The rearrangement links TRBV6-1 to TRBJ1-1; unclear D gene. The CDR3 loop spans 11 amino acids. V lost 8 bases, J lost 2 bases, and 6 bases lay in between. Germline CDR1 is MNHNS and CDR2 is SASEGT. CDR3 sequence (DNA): TGTGCCAGCGGATCTAACACTGAAGCTTTCTTT. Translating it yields CASGSNTEAFF.

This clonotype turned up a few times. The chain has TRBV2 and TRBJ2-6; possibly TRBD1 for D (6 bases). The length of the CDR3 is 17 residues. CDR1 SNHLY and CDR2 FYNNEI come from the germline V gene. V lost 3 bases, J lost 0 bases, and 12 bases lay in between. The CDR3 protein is CASSDNTGRSGANVLTF. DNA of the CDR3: TGTGCCAGCAGTGATAATACAGGGCGCTCTGGGGCCAACGTCCTGACTTTC.